These T cell receptor beta chains were read from a single sample in a study of T-cell memory formation after mild COVID-19. TCRdb re-called the 5' RACE reads with MiXCR, one entry per CDR3 protein. Seen here are roughly 130,000 distinct CDR3 sequences, around 15% observed once, and the top ten hold roughly 5.3%. Sequencing was performed on PBMCs or a T cell subset sorted from them (not recorded which). Every receptor here comes from a young man who had mild COVID-19 (a few samples of this study predate the infection). Cell type and time point are not known. CDR3s include the opening cysteine and the closing phenylalanine or tryptophan. A D gene is named only where the DNA matches it firmly. Rows may omit the clone size; those that give it use once, few, many or a size class.

clone size	V gene	J gene	D gene	CDR3 protein	CDR3 DNA
-	TRBV7-9	TRBJ1-4	-	CASSFGSLRSGTNEKLFF	TGTGCCAGCAGTTTTGGGTCTCTTCGATCGGGGACTAATGAAAAACTGTTTTTT
-	TRBV18	TRBJ1-1	-	CATTGPNGGYSTEAFF	TGTGCCACCACGGGTCCAAACGGGGGGTATAGCACTGAAGCTTTCTTT
once	TRBV6-5	TRBJ1-2	TRBD1	CASSYEGQGAYGYTF	TGTGCCAGCAGTTACGAGGGACAGGGGGCCTATGGCTACACCTTC
-	TRBV9	TRBJ2-3	TRBD2	CASSEGIRGGRTDTQYF	TGTGCCAGCAGCGAGGGGATCCGGGGGGGTCGCACAGATACGCAGTATTTT
-	TRBV5-1	TRBJ1-6	TRBD1	CASSPGQGNSPLHF	TGCGCCAGCAGCCCGGGACAGGGTAATTCACCCCTCCACTTT
-	TRBV20-1	TRBJ2-7	-	CSATGPEDPYEQYF	TGCAGTGCCACGGGACCCGAAGATCCCTACGAGCAGTACTTC
-	TRBV18	TRBJ1-5	-	CASSQTGSNQPQHF	TGTGCCAGCTCACAGACTGGTAGCAATCAGCCCCAGCATTTT
few	TRBV3-1	TRBJ2-1	TRBD2	CASSQVAGEYNEQFF	TGTGCCAGCAGCCAAGTGGCGGGGGAGTACAATGAGCAGTTCTTC
few	TRBV2	TRBJ2-2	TRBD2	CASTETSGATGELFF	TGTGCCAGCACCGAGACTAGCGGGGCTACCGGGGAGCTGTTTTTT
-	TRBV18	TRBJ1-3	-	CASSPSEGNTIYF	TGTGCCAGCTCACCGAGTGAGGGAAACACCATATATTTT
few	TRBV5-1	TRBJ1-1	TRBD1	CASSGGTGTEAFF	TGCGCCAGCAGCGGGGGGACAGGCACTGAAGCTTTCTTT
few	TRBV2	TRBJ2-3	TRBD1	CASRKDRVSSTDTQYF	TGTGCCAGCAGGAAGGACAGGGTTTCTAGCACAGATACGCAGTATTTT